This T cell receptor beta chain originates from a study of Ad26.COV2.S vaccination and SARS-CoV-2 variants. Here immunoSEQ multiplex PCR was the method, and the copy in TCRdb shows in-frame clones only, minus some. The sample lists about 380,000 clones, around 82% occurring once. Treatment denoted: some 20 received Ad26.COV2.S at low or high dose, single or two shots; five or six received placebo; per-sample allocation not given. Material that was analyzed had been drawn on day 63 after the first vaccine or placebo injection. The CDR3 contains 16 residues. The germline CDR1 and CDR2 sequences are SNHLY and FYNNEI. With 6 bases removed from V and 4 bases from J, the gap between germline ends came to 21 bases.

This receptor was identified in a person between 18 and 59 years old who received the Ad26.COV2.S COVID-19 vaccine or a placebo. Sequencing was performed on peripheral blood, taken in a trial of Ad26.COV2.S vaccine versus placebo. The chain combines TRBV2 with TRBJ1-1, with D possibly TRBD1 on 5 matching bases. The CDR3 loop reads CASRGEGMIPSTEAFF. Here the CDR3 DNA reads TGTGCCAGCAGGGGGGAAGGGATGATACCGAGCACTGAAGCTTTCTTT.